The entry that follows covers one T cell receptor (beta chain) sequence. This specimen belongs to a study of blood T cell repertoires in COVID-19. About the research overall: COVID-19 samples collected from the United States, Italy and Spain covered acute and convalescent phases. T cells, B-cell-depleted T cells, or PBMCs supplied cDNA or gDNA.

In the original analysis: Reference gene primer amplification gave nucleated cell count estimates. The assay was immunoSEQ multiplex PCR, and TCRdb's table has in-frame clones only and misses some. That table supplies the V and J calls and clone size; D and trimming were determined from the DNA. Found here are around 140,000 clones, around 82% of them singletons; the top ten hold 13% to 15%. This CDR3 has 13 amino acids. CDR1 is SGHRS, CDR2 YFSETQ, per germline. V lost 7 bases, J lost 5 bases, and 15 bases lay in between. This receptor was obtained from a human donor with acute or convalescent COVID-19. The donor label of this sample is uncertain. Material: peripheral blood. The V and J genes are TRBV5-1 and TRBJ1-1; D uncertain. The CDR3 loop reads CASCDPGVTEAFF. The CDR3 nucleotides are TGCGCCAGCTGCGACCCAGGTGTAACTGAAGCTTTCTTT.